Here is one T cell receptor beta chain with its context. The V gene lost 1 base and the J gene lost 3 bases, with 16 bases spanning the gap. The CDR3 is made up of 17 amino acids. CDR1 is SGHTA, CDR2 FQGNSA, per germline. The entry originates in a study of blood T cell repertoires in COVID-19. Study overall: The analysed material was cDNA or gDNA that came from T cells, B-cell-depleted T cells, or PBMCs.

Per the original data handling: Nucleated cell counts were estimated from reference gene primer amplification. The protocol was immunoSEQ multiplex PCR, while the TCRdb copy is restricted to in-frame clones and leaves out a portion. Clone size and the V and J calls come from that table; the DNA yielded D and trimming. The data contain around 130,000 clones, approximately 84% of them singletons. The sample comprised peripheral blood. The source of this sequence is a woman of 80 years or more with acute or convalescent COVID-19. The gene calls are TRBV7-2 and TRBJ1-5; D is perhaps TRBD1 (5 bases). CDR3 region: CASSLGVGGVDNQPQHF. The CDR3 DNA reads as TGTGCCAGCAGCTTAGGGGTGGGAGGGGTGGACAATCAGCCCCAGCATTTT.